This T cell receptor (beta chain) was sequenced in a study of lymphopenia after photon versus proton radiotherapy. As for this clone: No antigen is known for it.

Profiling relied on immunoSEQ multiplex PCR, and the TCRdb table lists in-frame clones only, not all of them. The data contain about 22,000 clones, around 89% of them singletons. Losses at the gene ends were 3 bases for V and 2 bases for J; bases not matched to a gene: 7. The germline CDR1 and CDR2 sequences are ENHRY and SYGVKD. The CDR3 runs 16 residues. Study-wide results and caveats: Better survival with proton therapy was suggested as possible, not demonstrated. After the lymphocyte nadir, photon-treated repertoires showed oligoclonal expansion, especially of CD8+ Temra cells. Relative stability marked proton patients; photon patients lost diversity and naive cells.

Sequenced here: peripheral blood, sampled from a patient treated with proton-based radiotherapy. The J gene is TRBJ2-5, the V gene TRBV10-3; 9 nucleotides agree with TRBD2. The clonotype comes from a man at least 80 years old with esophageal cancer. The CDR3: CAISDAVAGVQETQYF. The CDR3 DNA sequence: TGTGCCATCAGTGACGCGGTAGCGGGGGTACAAGAGACCCAGTACTTC.